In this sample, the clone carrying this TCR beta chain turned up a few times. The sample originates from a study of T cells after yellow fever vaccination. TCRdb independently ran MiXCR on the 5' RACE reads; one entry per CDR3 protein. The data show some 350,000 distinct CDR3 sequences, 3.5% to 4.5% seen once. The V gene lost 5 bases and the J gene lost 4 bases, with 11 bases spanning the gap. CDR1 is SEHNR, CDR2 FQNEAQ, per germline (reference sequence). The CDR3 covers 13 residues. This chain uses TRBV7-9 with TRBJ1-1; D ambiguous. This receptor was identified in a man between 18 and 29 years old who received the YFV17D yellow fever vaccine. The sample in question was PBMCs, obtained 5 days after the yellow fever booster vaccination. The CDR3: CASSPHPATEAFF. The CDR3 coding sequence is TGTGCCAGCAGCCCCCATCCCGCCACTGAAGCTTTCTTT.